One sample yielded the 25 T cell receptor beta chains listed below, sequenced in a study of shared clonotypes between healthy human individuals. Sequencing was performed with immunoSEQ multiplex PCR; in TCRdb, only in-frame clones are kept and a portion is missing. The data hold more than 850,000 clones, with about 84% observed a single time. The source material was memory CD4+ T cells from PBMCs. Subset of the sample: CD45RA-negative fraction. The receptors were gathered from a man aged 18 to 35 in good health. Some clones in this sample may be carry-over from other donors' samples.

The chain uses TRBV15 and TRBJ1-1; tentatively, D is TRBD1 (5 bases). Per the germline V gene, CDR1 is LNHNV and CDR2 is YYDKDF (reference sequence). The CDR3 extends over 18 amino acids. V shed 0 bases and J shed 3 bases, with 20 bases lying between them. The chain's CDR3 is CATSRDPPIGTPDTEAFF. Written as DNA, the CDR3 is TGTGCCACCAGCAGAGATCCCCCGATCGGGACCCCAGACACTGAAGCTTTCTTT.

The chain has TRBV29-1 and TRBJ2-1; possibly TRBD1 or TRBD2 for D (5 bases each). The CDR3 has 14 residues. Deletions cut 6 bases from V and 8 bases from J, with 20 bases between. The germline V gene has CDR1 SQVTM and CDR2 ANQGSEA. The CDR3, as DNA: TGCAGCGTGGGGTTGAAGGGGAGTGGGGATGAGCAGTTCTTC. Translating gives CSVGLKGSGDEQFF.

This clone was observed once. The chain uses TRBV21-1 and TRBJ2-2; the listed D gene, TRBD2, was not tested against the DNA. TRBV21-1 constitutes a pseudogene. CDR3 size: 11 residues. The CDR3 DNA is TGTGCCAGCGTCCGGACCGGGGAGCTGTTTTTT. Translation gives CASVRTGELFF.

J is TRBJ2-7 and V is TRBV5-1; the match to TRBD2 covers 12 bases. Germline-derived CDR1 and CDR2 are SGHRS and YFSETQ. Unmatched junction bases numbered 3, after V lost 3 bases and J lost 2 bases. The length of the CDR3 is 15 residues. CDR3 nucleotide sequence: TGCGCCAGCAGCTCGCTAGCGGGAGGGCCCTACGAGCAGTACTTC. Protein: CASSSLAGGPYEQYF.

The gene calls are TRBV6-5 and TRBJ2-3; weak D call: TRBD2 (5 bases). The germline gives CDR1 MNHEY, CDR2 SVGAGI. With 2 bases removed from V and 2 bases from J, the gap between germline ends came to 14 bases. This CDR3 comprises 16 residues. DNA of the CDR3: TGTGCCAGCAGTTACGGACTCCTAGAAGACACAGATACGCAGTATTTT. This sequence encodes CASSYGLLEDTDTQYF.

V and J are TRBV10-1 and TRBJ2-3; 7 bases align to TRBD1. The CDR3 spans 17 residues. J lost 2 bases, V lost 2 bases, and 10 bases had no gene match. Per germline, CDR1 WNHNN and CDR2 SYGVQD (reference sequence). In DNA form, the CDR3 reads TGCGCCAGCAGTGAGCGGATCCACAGGGGCCACACAGATACGCAGTATTTT. This codes for CASSERIHRGHTDTQYF.

This clone was found a few times. CDR3 amino acids: CASSLGLAGGLLQETQYF. CDR3 sequence (DNA): TGCGCCAGCAGCCTGGGACTAGCGGGAGGTCTCCTCCAAGAGACCCAGTACTTC. The gene calls are TRBV5-1 and TRBJ2-5; 15 bases align to TRBD2. This CDR3 comprises 18 residues. With V trimmed by 4 bases and J by 1 base, 8 bases remained unmatched. Looked up from germline, CDR1 is SGHRS and CDR2 is YFSETQ.

In its sample, this clone was seen once. The chain is built from TRBV27 and TRBJ2-1; unclear D gene. Trimming cost V 7 bases and J 8 bases, with 15 bases left between them. The CDR3 is 13 residues long. The germline gives CDR1 MNHEY, CDR2 SMNVEV (reference sequence). CDR3 DNA sequence: TGTGCCAGCAAAGCGACTTTAAGCTATGAGCAGTTCTTC. It specifies CASKATLSYEQFF.

This clone occurred many times. The J gene is TRBJ1-1, the V gene TRBV28, with 10 bases aligning to TRBD1. Germline V CDR1 and CDR2: MDHEN, SYDVKM. CDR3 length equals 17 residues. After removal of 6 bases from V and 3 bases from J, the junction contained 13 bases not matched to a gene. In nucleotides, the CDR3 is TGTGCCAGCAGATACAGGGACAGGGGCCGACGGGACACTGAAGCTTTCTTT. It translates to CASRYRDRGRRDTEAFF.

This clone occurred a few times. The CDR3 spells CASTFLASNTEAFF. The CDR3 bases are TGTGCCAGTACCTTCTTAGCCAGTAACACTGAAGCTTTCTTT. The chain uses TRBV19 and TRBJ1-1; no definite D call. Looked up from germline, CDR1 is LNHDA and CDR2 is SQIVND (reference sequence). Trimming shortened V by 7 bases and J by 2 bases, and 14 bases separated the two germline ends. The CDR3 has 14 residues.

The J gene is TRBJ2-2, the V gene TRBV5-1, with a weak D call TRBD2 (5 bases). Deletions cut 0 bases from V and 6 bases from J, with 15 bases between. Germline V gene lookup returns CDR1 SGHRS and CDR2 YFSETQ. CDR3 size: 16 residues. CDR3 nucleotides: TGCGCCAGCAGCTTGGGGACTCTGACTGCCCCCGGGGAGCTGTTTTTT. Amino acid sequence: CASSLGTLTAPGELFF.

The chain joins TRBV7-7 to TRBJ2-5; D is perhaps TRBD2 (5 bases). V was clipped by 3 bases and J by 0 bases, with 11 bases between them. The CDR3 is made up of 15 amino acids. Looked up from germline, CDR1 is SSHAT and CDR2 is FNYEAQ (reference sequence). CDR3 sequence (DNA): TGTGCCAGCAGCTTGTCCGGACTCGACCAAGAGACCCAGTACTTC. It translates to CASSLSGLDQETQYF. Combining the CDR3 with reference TRBV7-7 and TRBJ2-5 gives the whole variable domain GAGVSQSPRYKVTKRGQDVTLRCDPISSHATLYWYQQALGQGPEFLTYFNYEAQPDKSGLPSDRFSAERPEGSISTLTIQRTEQRDSAMYRCASSLSGLDQETQYFGPGTRLLVL.

A few counts support this clone. The same CDR3 can be traced to other DNA sequences in this sample. V usage is TRBV2 and J usage is TRBJ2-3; the match to TRBD1 covers 8 bases. Germline V gene sequence: CDR1 SNHLY, CDR2 FYNNEI. CDR3 length equals 14 residues. Unmatched junction bases numbered 3, after V lost 3 bases and J lost 4 bases. The CDR3 nucleotides read TGTGCCAGCAGTGAGGGCAGGGGGCCAGATACGCAGTATTTT. It translates to CASSEGRGPDTQYF.

The chain links TRBV29-1 to TRBJ1-4; the D is unclear. The CDR3 covers 14 residues. Germline assignment: CDR1 SQVTM and CDR2 ANQGSEA. Trimming pared 0 bases from V and 0 bases from J, leaving 5 bases between. The CDR3 spells CSVEDTATNEKLFF. CDR3 nucleotides: TGCAGCGTTGAAGACACTGCAACTAATGAAAAACTGTTTTTT.

The V gene is TRBV28, the J gene TRBJ2-5; the match to TRBD2 covers 13 bases. The DNA matches TRBJ2-7 better at its end, which makes the J call doubtful. Germline assignment: CDR1 MDHEN and CDR2 SYDVKM. This CDR3 is built from 14 residues. In DNA, the CDR3 is TGTGCCAGCAGCGGGACTAGCGGGATTTACGAGCAGTACTTC. Protein sequence: CASSGTSGIYEQYF.

This clone was counted a single time. The gene calls are TRBV5-1 and TRBJ2-4, with a possible D match to TRBD1 (5 bases). V lost 2 bases to trimming and J lost 6 bases, with 18 bases between them. The V gene's germline CDR1 is SGHRS and CDR2 YFSETQ. This CDR3 region has 16 residues. The CDR3 sequence: CASSLTTGSLGNIQYF. DNA of the CDR3: TGCGCCAGCAGCTTAACCACAGGATCACTGGGAAACATTCAGTACTTC.

The V and J genes are TRBV28 and TRBJ2-1; 13 positions agree with TRBD2. In germline, CDR1 is MDHEN, CDR2 SYDVKM. The length of the CDR3 is 16 residues. With 0 bases clipped from V and 9 bases from J, the junction kept 5 bases outside the gene matches. CDR3 amino acids: CASSLWGTSGTGEQFF. CDR3 nucleotide sequence: TGTGCCAGCAGTTTATGGGGGACTAGCGGGACTGGTGAGCAGTTCTTC. Supplemented by reference TRBV28 and TRBJ2-1, the full variable domain reads DVKVTQSSRYLVKRTGEKVFLECVQDMDHENMFWYRQDPGLGLRLIYFSYDVKMKEKGDIPEGYSVSREKKERFSLILESASTNQTSMYLCASSLWGTSGTGEQFFGPGTRLTVL.

The chain joins TRBV15 to TRBJ1-4, with a weak D call TRBD1 (5 bases). The CDR3 contains 15 residues. Germline loops: CDR1 LNHNV, CDR2 YYDKDF (reference sequence). V was trimmed by 3 bases and J by 10 bases, leaving 18 bases between them. The chain's CDR3 is CATSSGGGREGKLFF. The CDR3, as DNA: TGTGCCACCAGCAGCGGGGGAGGGCGAGAGGGAAAACTGTTTTTT.

The rearrangement joins TRBV6-5 to TRBJ2-1; either TRBD1 or TRBD2 may fit D (5 bases each). The CDR3 sequence is 15 residues long. CDR1 MNHEY and CDR2 SVGAGI come from the germline V gene. The ends were cut back, 2 bases at V and 9 bases at J, with 17 bases in the middle. The CDR3 loop is CASSYPGGGAGEQFF. CDR3 in DNA: TGTGCCAGCAGTTACCCGGGTGGGGGAGCTGGTGAGCAGTTCTTC.

In this sample, this clone turned up a few times. DNA for the CDR3: TGTGCCAGCAGCCCAACCCTTCGCACAGATACGCAGTATTTT. Its protein product is CASSPTLRTDTQYF. V usage is TRBV7-2 and J usage is TRBJ2-3; D gene ambiguous. The ends were cut back, 5 bases at V and 1 base at J, with 10 bases in the middle. CDR1 and CDR2 from the germline V gene are SGHTA and FQGNSA. The CDR3 is 14 amino acids. The full variable domain, in which reference TRBV7-2 and TRBJ2-3 provide the parts outside the CDR3, is GAGVSQSPSNKVTEKGKDVELRCDPISGHTALYWYRQSLGQGLEFLIYFQGNSAPDKSGLPSDRFSAERTGGSVSTLTIQRTQQEDSAVYLCASSPTLRTDTQYFGPGTRLTVL.

This chain links TRBV4-2 with TRBJ1-2, with TRBD1 identical over 8 bases. J lost 3 bases, V lost 4 bases, and 13 bases had no gene match. This CDR3 is 17 amino acids long. Germline lookup yields CDR1 LGHNA and CDR2 YNFKEQ. This chain's CDR3 is CASSRLEKADRDYGYTF. The CDR3 nucleotides are TGTGCCAGCAGCCGACTAGAAAAAGCGGACAGGGACTATGGCTACACCTTC.

V usage is TRBV18 and J usage is TRBJ2-4; 8 nucleotides agree with TRBD1. The CDR3 sequence is 15 residues long. With 6 bases clipped from V and 5 bases from J, the junction kept 9 bases outside the gene matches. CDR1 KGHSH and CDR2 LQKENI come from the germline V gene. CDR3: CASSMVTGEENIQYF. CDR3 DNA: TGTGCCAGCTCTATGGTGACAGGGGAGGAAAACATTCAGTACTTC.

This chain uses TRBV6-6 with TRBJ1-3; D unresolved. Germline values: CDR1 MNHNY, CDR2 SVGAGI (reference sequence). CDR3 length: 14 residues. V was cut by 6 bases and J by 0 bases, with 9 bases left in between. DNA for the CDR3: TGTGCCAGCAGGATCGAAAGCTCTGGAAACACCATATATTTT. It encodes CASRIESSGNTIYF.

To note about this clone: Different DNA sequences within this sample yield the same CDR3. The chain employs TRBV9 and TRBJ1-1; the D gene is possibly TRBD1 (6 bases). CDR3 length equals 15 residues. Germline values: CDR1 SGDLS, CDR2 YYNGEE. V was pared by 0 bases and J by 1 base, with 10 bases between. The DNA for the CDR3 is TGTGCCAGCAGCGTAGACGGCAGGGGGAACACTGAAGCTTTCTTT. This sequence encodes CASSVDGRGNTEAFF. Variable domain in full (rest from reference TRBV9 and TRBJ1-1): DSGVTQTPKHLITATGQRVTLRCSPRSGDLSVYWYQQSLDQGLQFLIQYYNGEERAKGNILERFSAQQFPDLHSELNLSSLELGDSALYFCASSVDGRGNTEAFFGQGTRLTVV.

V gene TRBV6-1 combines with J gene TRBJ1-1; D is perhaps TRBD1 (5 bases). This CDR3 is built from 11 residues. CDR1 is MNHNS, CDR2 SASEGT, per germline. V was cut by 3 bases and J by 7 bases, with 6 bases left in between. CDR3: CASSEGGEAFF. In DNA, the CDR3 is TGTGCCAGCAGTGAGGGGGGTGAAGCTTTCTTT.